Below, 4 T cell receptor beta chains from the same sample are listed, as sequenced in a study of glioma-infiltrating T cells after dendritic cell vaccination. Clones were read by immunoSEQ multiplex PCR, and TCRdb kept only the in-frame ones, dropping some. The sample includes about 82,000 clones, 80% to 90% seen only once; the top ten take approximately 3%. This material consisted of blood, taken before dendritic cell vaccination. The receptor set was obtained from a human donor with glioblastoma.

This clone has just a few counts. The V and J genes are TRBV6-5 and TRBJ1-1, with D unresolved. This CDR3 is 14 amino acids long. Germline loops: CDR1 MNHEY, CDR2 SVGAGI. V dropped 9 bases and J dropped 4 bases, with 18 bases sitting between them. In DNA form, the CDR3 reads TGTGCCAGTGGGCTTGCCACATGGTCCACTGAAGCTTTCTTT. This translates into CASGLATWSTEAFF.

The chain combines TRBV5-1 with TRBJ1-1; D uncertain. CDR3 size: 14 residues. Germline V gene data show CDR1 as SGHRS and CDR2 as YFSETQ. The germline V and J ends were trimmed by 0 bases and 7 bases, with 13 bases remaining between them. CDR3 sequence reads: CASSLDPEGSEAFF. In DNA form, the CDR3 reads TGCGCCAGCAGCTTGGACCCTGAGGGTAGTGAAGCTTTCTTT.

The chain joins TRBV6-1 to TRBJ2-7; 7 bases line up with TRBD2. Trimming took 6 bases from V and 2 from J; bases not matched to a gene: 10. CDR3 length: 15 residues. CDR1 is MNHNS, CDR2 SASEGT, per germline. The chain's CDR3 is CASRPTGEGTYEQYF. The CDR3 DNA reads TGTGCCAGCAGACCAACCGGGGAGGGAACCTACGAGCAGTACTTC.

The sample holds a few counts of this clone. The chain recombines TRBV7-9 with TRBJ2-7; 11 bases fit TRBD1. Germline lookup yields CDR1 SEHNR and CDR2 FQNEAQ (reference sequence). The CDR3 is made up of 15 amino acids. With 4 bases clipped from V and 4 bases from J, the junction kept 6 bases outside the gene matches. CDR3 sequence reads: CASSSPRDRGYEQYF. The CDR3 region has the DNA TGTGCCAGCAGCTCCCCAAGGGACAGGGGGTACGAGCAGTACTTC.